The clone carrying this T cell receptor (beta chain) was found many times. Its cognate antigen is unknown. The CDR3 is 12 residues long. V shed 8 bases and J shed 4 bases, with 11 bases lying between them. This entry comes from a study of identical twins. TCRdb fed the 5' RACE reads into MiXCR, producing one record per CDR3 protein. In the table there are 280,000 or so distinct CDR3 sequences, around 8.8% of which are singletons. Regarding the study as a whole: Cord blood's abundant beta clonotypes had fewer insertions, unlike memory repertoires. Invariant MAIT and iNKT cells may have partly biased zero-insertion analyses.

This sample also appeared in a second study, on yellow fever vaccine responses in identical twins.

This chain connects TRBV12-3 or TRBV12-4 to TRBJ1-2; no firm D call. Sequencing was performed on memory (CD45RO+) T cells sorted from blood. This TCR was sampled from a young woman in good health. The CDR3 region has the DNA TGTGCCAGCGGCGACATTGGCTATGGCTACACCTTC. Translated: CASGDIGYGYTF.